This TCR beta chain appears in the sequencing data of a study of blood T cell repertoires in COVID-19. Turning to the study itself: The origin of the acute and convalescent COVID-19 samples was the United States, Italy and Spain. PBMCs, B-cell-depleted T cells, or T cells were the source of the cDNA or gDNA that made up the material.

This clone turned up a few times. CDR3 length equals 16 residues. CDR1 and CDR2 from the germline V gene are SQVTM and ANQGSEA. V trimming: 5 bases; J trimming: 0 bases; junction bases outside the gene matches: 11. In the authors' methods: Scientists estimated how many nucleated cells there were by amplifying reference gene primers. Profiled with immunoSEQ multiplex PCR; TCRdb holds only in-frame clones, not every one. That table is the source of V, J and clone size, and D and trimming were worked out from the DNA. The sample lists roughly 220,000 clones, 60% to 85% seen once, with 4.5% to 7% in the top ten.

The gene calls are TRBV29-1 and TRBJ2-7; 9 bases are shared with TRBD2. Sequencing was done on a sample of peripheral blood. This receptor was identified in a woman aged 70-85 years with acute or convalescent COVID-19. CDR3 in DNA: TGCAGCGTTCAAACCGGGGTAGCGGGAGCCTCCTACGAGCAGTACTTC. It translates to CSVQTGVAGASYEQYF.